What follows are 21 T cell receptor beta chains derived from one specimen sequenced in a study of beta chain features in type 1 diabetes. All of the isolated RNA was reverse transcribed, so expressed TCRB transcripts were sequenced. Produced via immunoSEQ multiplex PCR; TCRdb's table is partial and in-frame only. The sample consists of 400,000 to 550,000 clones, more than 9.5% of them appearing once. The sequenced sample consisted of naive CD4+ T cells from blood. The origin of the receptors is a woman aged 18-35 years in good health.

The genes are TRBV4-1 and TRBJ1-2; D might be TRBD1 (6 bases). V lost 1 base, J lost 4 bases, and 13 bases lay in between. The V gene's germline CDR1 is MGHRA and CDR2 YSYEKL. CDR3 length: 15 residues. CDR3 nucleotides: TGCGCCAGCAGCCAAGCCCCAGGGGTCGGCTATGGCTACACCTTC. Protein sequence: CASSQAPGVGYGYTF.

This chain links TRBV28 with TRBJ2-3; no definite D call. Germline V CDR1 and CDR2: MDHEN, SYDVKM. The CDR3 covers 12 residues. Between the trimmed V and J ends, which lost 4 bases and 8 bases, there was a span of 10 bases. The CDR3 loop is CASSSPGGTQYF. CDR3 sequence (DNA): TGTGCCAGCAGTTCCCCAGGCGGTACGCAGTATTTT.

The chain couples TRBV4-3 to TRBJ2-3, with 9 bases identical to TRBD2. The J segment lost 0 bases and the V segment lost 1 base, leaving 5 bases of the junction unmatched. The CDR3 has 17 residues. CDR1 and CDR2 from the germline V gene are LGHNA and YSLEER. The CDR3 DNA reads TGCGCCAGCAGCCAAGGGCGGGGGGGCCTCAGCACAGATACGCAGTATTTT. Translated, it gives CASSQGRGGLSTDTQYF.

This clone was detected only a few times. The rearrangement uses TRBV7-8 and TRBJ2-5, with 7 bases lining up with TRBD1. Unmatched junction bases numbered 4, after V lost 5 bases and J lost 1 base. This CDR3 contains 14 residues. Germline lookup yields CDR1 SGHVS and CDR2 FQNEAQ. The CDR3 is CASSQGTVQETQYF. The CDR3 region has the DNA TGTGCCAGCAGCCAAGGGACAGTCCAAGAGACCCAGTACTTC.

The chain employs TRBV6-5 and TRBJ2-5, with D perhaps TRBD2 (6 bases). Germline assignment: CDR1 MNHEY and CDR2 SVGAGI. The ends were cut back, 7 bases at V and 6 bases at J, with 15 bases in the middle. This CDR3 comprises 13 residues. The CDR3 is CASTPGGVKTQYF. CDR3 coding DNA: TGTGCCAGCACCCCAGGAGGGGTGAAGACCCAGTACTTC.

This chain uses TRBV7-2 with TRBJ2-1, with TRBD2 matching 7 bases. After removal of 4 bases from V and 9 bases from J, the junction contained 9 bases not matched to a gene. There are 14 residues in the CDR3. Germline CDR1 is SGHTA and CDR2 is FQGNSA. The CDR3 DNA reads as TGTGCCAGCAGCTCCGCCCGCGGGGGTCTTGAGCAGTTCTTC. Its protein is CASSSARGGLEQFF.

There are many counts of this clone. The chain has TRBV9 and TRBJ2-3; no firm D call. Trimming removed 3 bases from V and 3 bases from J, with 14 bases in between. This CDR3 spans 15 amino acids. The germline gives CDR1 SGDLS, CDR2 YYNGEE. CDR3 loop: CASSAMAHGTDTQYF. The CDR3 nucleotides read TGTGCCAGCAGCGCTATGGCACATGGGACAGATACGCAGTATTTT.

There are a few counts of this clone. The J gene is TRBJ2-6, the V gene TRBV7-3; D gene unclear. The germline CDR1 and CDR2 sequences are SGHTA and FQGTGA. The length of the CDR3 is 15 residues. With 1 base removed from V and 1 base from J, the gap between germline ends came to 5 bases. In DNA form, the CDR3 reads TGTGCCAGCAGCTTAATTGGTTCTGGGGCCAACGTCCTGACTTTC. Translating gives CASSLIGSGANVLTF.

The chain uses TRBV15 and TRBJ2-5, with TRBD2 matching 8 bases. This CDR3 comprises 16 residues. Germline V lookup: CDR1 LNHNV, CDR2 YYDKDF (reference sequence). J was trimmed by 8 bases and V by 3 bases; bases with no gene match: 14. CDR3 loop: CATSRSGGHIMATQYF. Here the CDR3 DNA reads TGTGCCACCAGCAGGAGCGGGGGACACATCATGGCAACCCAGTACTTC.

A word on this clone: At the DNA level, this CDR3 is encoded by other sequences in the same sample as well. The chain is built from TRBV30 and TRBJ2-7, with 10 bases that match TRBD2. Germline values: CDR1 GTSNPN, CDR2 SVGIG (reference sequence). The CDR3 contains 14 residues. V shed 0 bases, J shed 3 bases, and the junction held 2 bases outside the gene matches. CDR3 bases: TGTGCCTGGAGTGTTACTAGCGGGAACTACGAGCAGTACTTC. It translates to CAWSVTSGNYEQYF.

The genes are TRBV25-1 and TRBJ1-5; no clear D gene. The germline V and J ends were trimmed by 8 bases and 1 base, with 12 bases remaining between them. The CDR3 has 14 amino acids. The germline V gene has CDR1 MGHDK and CDR2 SYGVNS. CDR3 region: CASSPTGSNQPQHF. The DNA of the CDR3 is TGTGCCAGCTCCCCAACGGGGAGCAATCAGCCCCAGCATTTT.

V gene TRBV4-1 combines with J gene TRBJ2-3; D gene unclear. V lost 1 base, J lost 0 bases, and 17 bases lay in between. The CDR3 spans 18 residues. The germline CDR1 and CDR2 sequences are MGHRA and YSYEKL. This chain's CDR3 is CASSQGPGAIGSTDTQYF. The CDR3 DNA follows: TGCGCCAGCAGCCAAGGACCCGGAGCCATCGGAAGCACAGATACGCAGTATTTT.

The chain uses TRBV29-1 and TRBJ1-2, with 9 bases identical to TRBD1. Unmatched junction bases numbered 3, after V lost 6 bases and J lost 4 bases. The germline V gene has CDR1 SQVTM and CDR2 ANQGSEA. The CDR3 loop spans 12 amino acids. The CDR3 region is CSVGQGLYGYTF. In nucleotides, the CDR3 is TGCAGCGTGGGACAGGGCCTCTATGGCTACACCTTC.

The chain is built from TRBV13 and TRBJ2-7, with 9 bases that match TRBD1. There are 15 residues in the CDR3. CDR1 is PRHDT, CDR2 FYEKMQ, per germline (reference sequence). With V trimmed by 8 bases and J by 3 bases, 11 bases remained unmatched. CDR3 DNA sequence: TGTGCCAGCTCCCGACAACTGGACAGGGGCTACGAGCAGTACGTC. The encoded protein is CASSRQLDRGYEQYV.

There are a few counts of this clone. The V and J genes are TRBV14 and TRBJ1-2; D remains unclear. Germline assignment: CDR1 SGHDN and CDR2 FVKESK. The CDR3 extends over 12 amino acids. Trimming removed 4 bases at V and 5 bases at J, with 8 bases between. The CDR3 coding sequence is TGTGCCAGCAGCCCGACATTTTATGGCTACACCTTC. This encodes CASSPTFYGYTF.

The DNA for the CDR3 is TGTGCCAGCAGCGTAGGAACTAGCATAGACACAGATACGCAGTATTTT. Protein: CASSVGTSIDTDTQYF. The chain couples TRBV9 to TRBJ2-3; D possibly corresponds to TRBD2 (6 bases). Trimming pared 0 bases from V and 2 bases from J, leaving 13 bases between. Germline CDR1 SGDLS, CDR2 YYNGEE. This CDR3 comprises 16 residues.

This clone was seen more than once but under ten times. The sample has other DNA sequences that encode this CDR3 too. The J gene is TRBJ2-3, the V gene TRBV29-1; 9 bases are a match to TRBD2. CDR1 SQVTM and CDR2 ANQGSEA come from the germline V gene. This CDR3 spans 15 amino acids. Unmatched junction bases numbered 10, after V lost 3 bases and J lost 6 bases. The CDR3 protein is CSVEGAGGPRDTQYF. In DNA form, the CDR3 reads TGCAGCGTTGAGGGTGCGGGAGGGCCCCGGGATACGCAGTATTTT.

This clone was counted only a few times. The V gene is TRBV9, the J gene TRBJ2-1; tentatively, D is TRBD1 (5 bases). Trimming removed 2 bases from V and 3 bases from J, with 9 bases in between. There are 14 residues in the CDR3. Germline V CDR1 and CDR2: SGDLS, YYNGEE. The DNA of the CDR3 is TGTGCCAGCAGCGTCAGGGCAAACTACAATGAGCAGTTCTTC. Its translation is CASSVRANYNEQFF.

V is TRBV7-9 and J is TRBJ2-2; D is unclear. The germline V and J ends were trimmed by 3 bases and 3 bases, with 11 bases remaining between them. CDR3 size: 15 residues. The germline gives CDR1 SEHNR, CDR2 FQNEAQ (reference sequence). Written as DNA, the CDR3 is TGTGCCAGCAGCTTGGGCCGCACGGACACCGGGGAGCTGTTTTTT. Translation gives CASSLGRTDTGELFF.

This clone showed up just a few times. V usage is TRBV27 and J usage is TRBJ2-3; D is uncertain. From germline, CDR1 is MNHEY and CDR2 SMNVEV (reference sequence). The CDR3 spans 13 residues. V shed 1 base and J shed 6 bases, with 8 bases lying between them. CDR3 sequence (DNA): TGTGCCAGCAGTTTATATTACACGGATACGCAGTATTTT. This translates into CASSLYYTDTQYF.

This chain uses TRBV15 with TRBJ2-3; 11 positions agree with TRBD2. The germline V gene has CDR1 LNHNV and CDR2 YYDKDF (reference sequence). The V segment lost 3 bases and the J segment 6 bases; nucleotides outside the gene matches: 5. The CDR3 has 15 residues. CDR3 sequence: CATSSPSGGRDTQYF. The CDR3 DNA sequence: TGTGCCACCAGCAGTCCTAGCGGGGGGAGGGATACGCAGTATTTT.